This TCR beta chain was captured in a study of spatial heterogeneity in lung cancer (dated by TCRdb to about 2019). In terms of the full investigation: More beta-chain than alpha-chain transcripts were consistently detected, likely reflecting higher beta-chain transcript abundance. In tumor regions, TCR transcript counts showed a strong correlation with a T cell transcriptional module score from matched bulk RNA-seq. In the raw uncorrected reads, each unique combination of TCR and UMI appeared on average more than ten times. In non-small cell lung cancer, the study made a quantitative comparison of TCR alpha and beta repertoires among multiple tumor regions, matched nontumor lung and blood. Nonsynonymous mutation counts, determined by whole-exome sequencing of tumor tissue, were related to TCR repertoire features. At surgery, 220 tumor regions, around 68 matched nontumor lung samples and 50 to 60 PBMC samples were TCR-sequenced for both alpha and beta chains.

The intended sense of this specimen's time point label: sample taken at primary tumor resection. Donors were some 67 patients with early-stage, untreated non-small cell lung cancer from the lung TRACERx cohort. Whole RNA extracted from tumor and nontumor lung tissue, or from cryopreserved PBMC samples, was used for TCR sequencing without cell sorting. Only patients with enough RNA available from two or more tumor regions were chosen for TCR sequencing. Tumor and adjacent nontumor lung specimens were reviewed by a lung pathologist before selection. In the germline V gene, CDR1 corresponds to KGHSH and CDR2 to LQKENI. Inclusive of the bounding cysteine and phenylalanine, the CDR3 is 17 residues long. This entry keeps only the CDR3 DNA: 51 bases, framed from base 1. V is pared back by 2 bases and J by 0 bases, with 17 bases lying between the germline termini. Library prep was done by 5' RACE. TCRdb records NextSeq 500 as the sequencer. The TCR library protocol attached a unique molecular identifier to each TCR cDNA molecule to allow correction of PCR and sequencing errors. In the source study's methods: Decombinator tools were used for TCR identification, UMI-based error correction and CDR3 extraction. Expanded TCRs were defined as those above a frequency of 2 per 1,000, corresponding to the top 1% of the tumor frequency distribution. Expanded tumor TCRs were classed as regional if statistically deemed absent (corrected P<0.05) from at least one tumor region, otherwise ubiquitous. Renyi diversity was calculated using the R vegan package after each repertoire was subsampled 100 times to 5,000 TCRs. To build CDR3 similarity networks, amino acid triplet string-kernel similarity was used, and CDR3s were connected when their pairwise similarity was above 0.82. The public reads were reanalyzed by TCRdb: fastp trimming at Q25, MiXCR alignment, in-frame beta chains only. Identical CDR3 proteins give one entry, which carries the most common genes and DNA. These V and J calls derive from TCRdb rather than the authors' analysis. This sample has 1,300 to 1,500 distinct CDR3 sequences in its table, and 10% to 15% of those were observed once. The biggest ten clones account for about 20% of the sample.

What the authors observed across the whole study: Counts of ubiquitous and regional expanded TCRs were found to correlate with counts of ubiquitous and regional nonsynonymous mutations, respectively. The tumor nonsynonymous mutation count correlated with the number of expanded alpha and beta TCRs within the tumor. Confirming at a functional level the hypothesis that regional TCRs recognize regional mutations was considered to require additional single-cell paired TCR alpha and beta sequencing. TCR-seq was estimated to cover only approximately 6.3% of tumor T cells for alpha chains and approximately 13% for beta chains.

As a fraction of the sample, this clonotype is medium-sized (0.01 to 0.1%). Which antigen it targets is not known. It has no much larger one-base neighbor in the sample; base qualities were not kept. The V gene is TRBV18 and the J gene is TRBJ2-7; TRBD1 is a weak D gene call, 5 bases matching. The source material was lung tumor tissue, sampled at surgery. The sequence came from a female donor with early-stage non-small cell lung cancer. Read as DNA, the sequence is TGTGCCAGCTCACCAGAATGGCAGGGTCTAATCTCCTACGAGCAGTACTTC. It translates to CASSPEWQGLISYEQYF.